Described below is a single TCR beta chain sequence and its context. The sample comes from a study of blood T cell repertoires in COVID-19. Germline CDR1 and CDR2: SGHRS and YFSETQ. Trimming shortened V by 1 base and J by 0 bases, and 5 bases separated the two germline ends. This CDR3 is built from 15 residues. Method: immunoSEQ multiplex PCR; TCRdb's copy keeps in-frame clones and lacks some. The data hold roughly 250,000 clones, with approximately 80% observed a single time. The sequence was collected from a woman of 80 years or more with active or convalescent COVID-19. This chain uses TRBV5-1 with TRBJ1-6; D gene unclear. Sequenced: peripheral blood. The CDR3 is CASSLTSSYNSPLHF. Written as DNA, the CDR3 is TGCGCCAGCAGCTTGACAAGCTCCTATAATTCACCCCTCCACTTT.